The clone carrying this T cell receptor (beta chain) was detected a few times. Its antigen is unidentified. This record comes from a study of T cell repertoires in cytomegalovirus infection. Study-level background: CMV epitopes in the study were HLA-C-restricted (recently identified) and HLA-B-restricted (well studied). Public TCR beta signature analysis indicated the presence of both CMV infection and matching HLA type. Overall study findings and caveats: Carriers of CMV plus the relevant HLA were identified by cumulative public TCR beta family frequency. HLA-C-restricted CMV-specific TCR beta clonotypes prevailed in the ex vivo response.

From the reads, TCRdb called clonotypes with MiXCR, one entry per CDR3 protein. The sample lists roughly 920,000 distinct CDR3 sequences; about a third were seen once. Trimming cost V 1 base and J 7 bases, with 9 bases left between them. This CDR3 comprises 13 residues. Germline lookup yields CDR1 LNHDA and CDR2 SQIVND (reference sequence). Sequences were derived from cultured CD8+ T cells from PBMCs, sampled from culture after CMV antigen stimulation. This TCR was sampled from a human donor in good health (CMV status not recorded). Some clones in this sample may be carry-over from other donors' samples. The chain joins TRBV19 to TRBJ2-3; D gene uncertain. CDR3 in amino acids: CASSIGGSYTQYF. The CDR3 DNA reads as TGTGCCAGTAGTATAGGGGGTTCTTATACGCAGTATTTT.